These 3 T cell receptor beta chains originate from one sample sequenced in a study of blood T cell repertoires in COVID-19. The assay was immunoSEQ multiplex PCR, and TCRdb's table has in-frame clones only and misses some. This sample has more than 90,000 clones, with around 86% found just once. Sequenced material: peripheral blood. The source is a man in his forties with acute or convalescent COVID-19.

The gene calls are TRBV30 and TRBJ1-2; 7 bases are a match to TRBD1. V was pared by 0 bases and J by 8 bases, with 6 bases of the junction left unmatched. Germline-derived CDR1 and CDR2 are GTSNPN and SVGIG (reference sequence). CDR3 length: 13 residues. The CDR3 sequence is CAWSVSRGKGYTF. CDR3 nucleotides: TGTGCCTGGAGTGTGTCCAGGGGGAAGGGCTACACCTTC.

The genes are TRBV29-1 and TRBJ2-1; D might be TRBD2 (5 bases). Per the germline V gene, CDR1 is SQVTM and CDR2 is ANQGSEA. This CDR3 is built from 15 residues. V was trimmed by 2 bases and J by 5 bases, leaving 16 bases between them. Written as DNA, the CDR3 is TGCAGCGTTGAATTTTTTCGGGAAAGGAACAATGAGCAGTTCTTC. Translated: CSVEFFRERNNEQFF.

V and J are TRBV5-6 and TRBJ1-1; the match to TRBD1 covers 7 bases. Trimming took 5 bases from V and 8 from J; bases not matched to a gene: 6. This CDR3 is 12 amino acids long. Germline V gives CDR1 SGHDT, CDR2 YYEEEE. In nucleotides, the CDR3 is TGTGCCAGCAGATACAGGGGATTAGAAGCTTTCTTT. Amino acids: CASRYRGLEAFF.